This T cell receptor (beta chain) was retrieved from a study of T cells after somatic rescue of genetic block. Only one count was recorded for this clone. Here immunoSEQ multiplex PCR was the method, and the copy in TCRdb shows in-frame clones only, minus some. The sample contains roughly 92,000 clones, about nine tenths of which appear only once. Trimming cost V 2 bases and J 4 bases; bases outside gene matches: 7. This CDR3 is built from 15 residues. Germline V gene lookup returns CDR1 SGHVS and CDR2 FQNEAQ. Sequencing input: peripheral blood mononuclear cells (PBMCs). The receptor's source is a woman in her late teens or twenties. J is TRBJ1-2 and V is TRBV7-8, with 7 bases that match TRBD1. The CDR3 DNA reads TGTGCCAGCAGCTTATTTCACAGGGGAGCCTATGGCTACACCTTC. Protein sequence: CASSLFHRGAYGYTF.